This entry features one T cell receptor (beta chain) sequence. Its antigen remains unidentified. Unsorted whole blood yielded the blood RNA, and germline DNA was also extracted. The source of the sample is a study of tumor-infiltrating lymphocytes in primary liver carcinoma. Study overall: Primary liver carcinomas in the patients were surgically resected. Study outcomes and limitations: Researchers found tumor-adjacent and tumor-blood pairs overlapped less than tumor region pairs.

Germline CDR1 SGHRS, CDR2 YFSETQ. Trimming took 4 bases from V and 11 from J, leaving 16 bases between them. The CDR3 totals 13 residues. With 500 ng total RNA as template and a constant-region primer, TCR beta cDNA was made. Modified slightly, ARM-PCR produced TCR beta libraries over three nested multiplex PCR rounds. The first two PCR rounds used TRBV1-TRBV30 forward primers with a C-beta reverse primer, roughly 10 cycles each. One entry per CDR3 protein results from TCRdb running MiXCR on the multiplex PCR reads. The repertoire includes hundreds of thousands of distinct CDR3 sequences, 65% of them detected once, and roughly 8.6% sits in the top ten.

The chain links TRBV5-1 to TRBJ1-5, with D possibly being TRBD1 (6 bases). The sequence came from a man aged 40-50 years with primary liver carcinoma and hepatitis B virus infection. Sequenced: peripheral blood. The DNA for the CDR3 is TGCGCCAGCAGCGAGCAGGGGAGACAGTCCCAGCATTTT. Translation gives CASSEQGRQSQHF.